Below, 14 T cell receptor beta chains from the same sample are listed, as sequenced in a study of blood T cell repertoires in COVID-19. TCRdb's table, derived via immunoSEQ multiplex PCR, lists solely in-frame clones and lacks some. In the table there are 100,000 to 150,000 clones, around 86% of which are singletons. The source material was peripheral blood. Source of these receptors: a woman in her sixties or seventies with active or convalescent COVID-19.

The J gene is TRBJ1-4, the V gene TRBV6-5, with D tentatively TRBD1 (6 bases). The CDR3 extends over 14 amino acids. Trimming removed 2 bases from V and 5 bases from J, with 9 bases in between. The germline V gene encodes CDR1 MNHEY and CDR2 SVGAGI. As DNA, the CDR3 is TGTGCCAGCAGTTACGCAGGGGTAAATGAAAAACTGTTTTTT. Translated: CASSYAGVNEKLFF.

V and J are TRBV5-1 and TRBJ2-2, with D perhaps TRBD2 (5 bases). Germline V CDR1 and CDR2: SGHRS, YFSETQ. The germline V and J ends were trimmed by 1 base and 2 bases, with 12 bases remaining between them. The CDR3 extends over 16 amino acids. CDR3 sequence reads: CASSLRPGTNTGELFF. DNA for the CDR3: TGCGCCAGCAGCTTGCGTCCGGGAACCAACACCGGGGAGCTGTTTTTT. The full variable domain, with the rest looked up from reference TRBV5-1 and TRBJ2-2, is KAGVTQTPRYLIKTRGQQVTLSCSPISGHRSVSWYQQTPGQGLQFLFEYFSETQRNKGNFPGRFSGRQFSNSRSEMNVSTLELGDSALYLCASSLRPGTNTGELFFGEGSRLTVL.

This sequence joins TRBV12-3 or TRBV12-4 and TRBJ1-5, with D unclear. CDR3 size: 13 residues. The V and J ends lost 5 bases and 7 bases respectively, with 12 bases between them. The CDR3 loop is CASSQTPFQPQHF. The CDR3 DNA is TGTGCCAGCAGTCAGACACCCTTCCAGCCCCAGCATTTT.

The CDR3 spells CAISEGQGGSSPLHF. The DNA of the CDR3 is TGTGCCATCAGTGAAGGACAGGGAGGAAGCTCACCCCTCCACTTT. The chain links TRBV10-3 to TRBJ1-6; 8 nucleotides match TRBD1. The CDR3 sequence is 15 residues long. V gave up 3 bases and J gave up 10 bases; unmatched junction bases: 8. The germline CDR1 and CDR2 sequences are ENHRY and SYGVKD.

This chain links TRBV11-1 with TRBJ1-1; D ambiguous. Trimming shortened V by 3 bases and J by 5 bases, and 13 bases separated the two germline ends. The germline CDR1 and CDR2 sequences are SGHAT and FQDESV (reference sequence). This CDR3 is 14 amino acids long. The CDR3, as DNA: TGTGCCAGCAGCTTTTTTTCAGAAACAACTGAAGCTTTCTTT. Residues: CASSFFSETTEAFF.

The chain carries TRBV6-2 or TRBV6-3 and TRBJ1-2, with 7 bases lining up with TRBD1. Germline V gene data show CDR1 as MNHEY and CDR2 as SVGEGT. V shed 5 bases and J 5 bases; nucleotides not matched to a gene: 8. This CDR3 region has 14 residues. CDR3 amino acids: CASSRRDRPYGYTF. CDR3 coding DNA: TGTGCCAGCAGTCGACGGGACAGACCTTATGGCTACACCTTC.

The chain is built from TRBV7-2 and TRBJ1-1; D might be TRBD1 (6 bases). V lost 3 bases and J lost 3, with 11 bases in between. Germline assignment: CDR1 SGHTA and CDR2 FQGNSA. This CDR3 region has 14 residues. In DNA form, the CDR3 reads TGTGCCAGCAGCTTCGGGACAACCTACACTGAAGCTTTCTTT. Residues: CASSFGTTYTEAFF.

For the CDR3, the DNA is TGTGCCAGCAGTTTGACAGGGAACACTGAAGCTTTCTTT. Residues: CASSLTGNTEAFF. The rearrangement joins TRBV12-3 or TRBV12-4 to TRBJ1-1, with D possibly matching TRBD1 (6 bases). V lost 3 bases and J 1 base, leaving 6 bases between the germline ends. The CDR3 length is 13 residues.

The CDR3: CASSEAGTMNTEAFF. For the CDR3, the DNA is TGTGCCAGCAGTGAAGCGGGGACAATGAACACTGAAGCTTTCTTT. This rearrangement joins TRBV6-1 to TRBJ1-1; a weak D match, TRBD1 (6 bases). This CDR3 is 15 amino acids long. Germline CDR1 is MNHNS and CDR2 is SASEGT. V was clipped by 0 bases and J by 0 bases, with 8 bases between them.

This clone was recorded once. The chain recombines TRBV28 with TRBJ2-3; 11 bases map to TRBD2. Germline assignment: CDR1 MDHEN and CDR2 SYDVKM. V gave up 6 bases and J gave up 2 bases; unmatched junction bases: 4. The CDR3 sequence is 15 residues long. CDR3 sequence reads: CASSDSGRVTDTQYF. In nucleotides, the CDR3 is TGTGCCAGCAGCGATAGCGGGAGGGTCACAGATACGCAGTATTTT.

Remarks on this clone: This likely came from a read error, as a far larger clone is one base away. The rearrangement uses TRBV25-1 and TRBJ1-1; tentative D call: TRBD1 (6 bases). The CDR3 spans 13 residues. Germline V gene data show CDR1 as MGHDK and CDR2 as SYGVNS. V was trimmed by 6 bases and J by 1 base, leaving 9 bases between them. The CDR3 DNA sequence: TGTGCCAGCAGCAGGACAGAGAACACTGAAGCTTTCTTT. As protein: CASSRTENTEAFF. The variable domain in full, with the rest retrieved from reference TRBV25-1 and TRBJ1-1, is EADIYQTPRYLVIGTGKKITLECSQTMGHDKMYWYQQDPGMELHLIHYSYGVNSTEKGDLSSESTVSRIRTEHFPLTLESARPSHTSQYLCASSRTENTEAFFGQGTRLTVV.

The chain combines TRBV6-1 with TRBJ2-3, with TRBD1 matching over 7 bases. The CDR3 totals 18 residues. V dropped 0 bases and J dropped 0; count of bases not matched to a gene: 9. CDR1 is MNHNS and CDR2 is SASEGT in the germline V gene. Written as DNA, the CDR3 is TGTGCCAGCAGTGAAGCGTTAGGGGACAGCTATAGCACAGATACGCAGTATTTT. Translating it yields CASSEALGDSYSTDTQYF.

The rearrangement joins TRBV7-8 to TRBJ1-5, with TRBD1 as a possible D gene (6 bases). The germline gives CDR1 SGHVS, CDR2 FQNEAQ. The CDR3 is 15 amino acids. Trimming stripped 4 bases from V and 1 base from J, with 11 bases between. The CDR3 nucleotides read TGTGCCAGCAGCTCCCGGGACACAAGCAATCAGCCCCAGCATTTT. Its translation is CASSSRDTSNQPQHF.

DNA for the CDR3: TGTGCCAGTAGTCGGGCGGGTGGCTACACCTTC. Encoded protein: CASSRAGGYTF. The chain recombines TRBV19 with TRBJ1-2; no reliable D call. The V end was cut by 5 bases, the J end by 7 bases, with 8 bases between. From germline, CDR1 is LNHDA and CDR2 SQIVND (reference sequence). This CDR3 contains 11 residues.